This is a list of T cell receptor beta chains from one sample in a study of vaccination and CD4 T cells after COVID-19. TCRdb analysed the PCR reads with MiXCR anew, one entry per CDR3 protein. The data hold roughly 11,000 distinct CDR3 sequences, with around 50% observed a single time. Their antigen targets remain unknown. The sequencing input was CD4+ T cells from blood, cultured in vitro. These receptors were taken from a human donor who had recovered from COVID-19. CDR3s include the opening cysteine and the closing phenylalanine or tryptophan. Each record gives: J gene, clone size, D gene, V gene, CDR3 DNA, CDR3 protein. D genes are given only for firm matches. Not every row has a clone size; where given, it reads once, few, many or a size class.

j_call: TRBJ1-1
clone_size: few
d_call: TRBD1
v_call: TRBV11-2
cdr3_nt: TGTGCCAGCAGCCGACAGGGGTTCACTGAAGCTTTCTTT
cdr3_aa: CASSRQGFTEAFF

j_call: TRBJ1-5
clone_size: -
d_call: -
v_call: TRBV6-1
cdr3_nt: TGTGCCAGCAGTCCCGGCCGGGGAAATCAGCCCCAGCATTTT
cdr3_aa: CASSPGRGNQPQHF

j_call: TRBJ1-2
clone_size: -
d_call: -
v_call: TRBV20-1
cdr3_nt: TGCAGTGCTAGCCCCGGTGGGACATTGGGTGGCTACACCTTC
cdr3_aa: CSASPGGTLGGYTF

j_call: TRBJ2-5
clone_size: -
d_call: TRBD2
v_call: TRBV11-2
cdr3_nt: TGTGCCAGCGGCTCTAGCGGGGGGTACCAAGAGACCCAGTACTTC
cdr3_aa: CASGSSGGYQETQYF

j_call: TRBJ2-1
clone_size: -
d_call: TRBD2
v_call: TRBV20-1
cdr3_nt: TGCAGTGCTAGAGCCTCTCAAGCGGGGGGTATCAATGAGCAGTTCTTC
cdr3_aa: CSARASQAGGINEQFF

j_call: TRBJ1-2
clone_size: -
d_call: TRBD1
v_call: TRBV28
cdr3_nt: TGTGCCAGCAGTTTATGGGGGACAGGGTATGGCTACACCTTC
cdr3_aa: CASSLWGTGYGYTF

j_call: TRBJ1-3
clone_size: few
d_call: -
v_call: TRBV20-1
cdr3_nt: TGCAGTGCTAGGGGGGGTCGCTCTGGAAACACCATATATTTT
cdr3_aa: CSARGGRSGNTIYF

j_call: TRBJ1-2
clone_size: -
d_call: -
v_call: TRBV20-1
cdr3_nt: TGCAGTGCTAGAGCTGAGACAGGCAGCTATGGCTACACCTTC
cdr3_aa: CSARAETGSYGYTF

j_call: TRBJ1-1
clone_size: -
d_call: -
v_call: TRBV12-3/TRBV12-4
cdr3_nt: TGTGCCAGCAGTACCACACTGAACACTGAAGCTTTCTTT
cdr3_aa: CASSTTLNTEAFF

j_call: TRBJ1-5
clone_size: -
d_call: -
v_call: TRBV24-1
cdr3_nt: TGTGCCACCAGTGATTTAAGGGAGAGCAATCAGCCCCAGCATTTT
cdr3_aa: CATSDLRESNQPQHF

j_call: TRBJ2-2
clone_size: -
d_call: TRBD2
v_call: TRBV7-2
cdr3_nt: TGTGCCAGCAGCGCCCAAGGGGCGGGGGTCGCCGGGGAGCTGTTTTTT
cdr3_aa: CASSAQGAGVAGELFF

j_call: TRBJ1-4
clone_size: few
d_call: -
v_call: TRBV30
cdr3_nt: TGTGCCTGGGAAACTGGTGCAACAGTGGGTAATGAAAAACTGTTTTTT
cdr3_aa: CAWETGATVGNEKLFF

j_call: TRBJ2-2
clone_size: few
d_call: TRBD2
v_call: TRBV27
cdr3_nt: TGTGCCAGCCGTATGCGGGGGGCCAACACCGGGGAGCTGTTTTTT
cdr3_aa: CASRMRGANTGELFF

j_call: TRBJ2-2
clone_size: medium-sized
d_call: -
v_call: TRBV27
cdr3_nt: TGTGCCAGCAGTTCGATCCATCTCGTGGGGCCACTTAACACCGGGGAGCTGTTTTTT
cdr3_aa: CASSSIHLVGPLNTGELFF

j_call: TRBJ1-1
clone_size: once
d_call: TRBD1
v_call: TRBV4-1
cdr3_nt: TGCGCCAGCAGCCCTACCCGGGATTCTTACAGGGGGATGAACACTGAAGCTTTCTTT
cdr3_aa: CASSPTRDSYRGMNTEAFF

j_call: TRBJ1-2
clone_size: -
d_call: TRBD1
v_call: TRBV20-1
cdr3_nt: TGCAGTGCTAACTCTCTTATACTAGGACAGGGGCAGTATGGCTACACCTTC
cdr3_aa: CSANSLILGQGQYGYTF

j_call: TRBJ1-2
clone_size: -
d_call: -
v_call: TRBV5-4
cdr3_nt: TGTGCCAGCACCAAAAATGGGGGGAATGGCTACACCTTC
cdr3_aa: CASTKNGGNGYTF

j_call: TRBJ2-3
clone_size: -
d_call: -
v_call: TRBV6-1
cdr3_nt: TGTGCCAGCAGTGAGGGTGGGGACACAGATACGCAGTATTTT
cdr3_aa: CASSEGGDTDTQYF

j_call: TRBJ2-2
clone_size: -
d_call: -
v_call: TRBV20-1
cdr3_nt: TGCAGTGCCTCCGCCGACCAGGGCTCGGAGGAGCTGTTTTTT
cdr3_aa: CSASADQGSEELFF

j_call: TRBJ1-5
clone_size: -
d_call: -
v_call: TRBV12-3/TRBV12-4
cdr3_nt: TGTGCCAGCAGTGACAGCCCCAATCAGCCCCAGCATTTT
cdr3_aa: CASSDSPNQPQHF

j_call: TRBJ2-5
clone_size: -
d_call: -
v_call: TRBV20-1
cdr3_nt: TGCAGTGCTTGGGGGATCCAAGAGACCCAGTACTTC
cdr3_aa: CSAWGIQETQYF

j_call: TRBJ1-2
clone_size: -
d_call: -
v_call: TRBV5-4
cdr3_nt: TGTGCCAGCAGCTTGGACAGGGAGGCCTATGGCTACACCTTC
cdr3_aa: CASSLDREAYGYTF

j_call: TRBJ1-1
clone_size: once
d_call: TRBD1
v_call: TRBV19
cdr3_nt: TGTGCCAGTAGTACAATGACAGGGGTCAACACTGAAGCTTTCTTT
cdr3_aa: CASSTMTGVNTEAFF

j_call: TRBJ1-2
clone_size: few
d_call: -
v_call: TRBV12-3/TRBV12-4
cdr3_nt: TGTGCCAGCAGTTTCGGTACTAACTATGGCTACACCTTC
cdr3_aa: CASSFGTNYGYTF

j_call: TRBJ1-5
clone_size: few
d_call: -
v_call: TRBV6-1
cdr3_nt: TGTGCCAGCAGACCCGACAGGACTAGCAATCAGCCCCAGCATTTT
cdr3_aa: CASRPDRTSNQPQHF

j_call: TRBJ1-3
clone_size: -
d_call: -
v_call: TRBV2
cdr3_nt: TGTGCCAGCAGTGACCCCCATACCCCCGCGAGGAACACCATATATTTT
cdr3_aa: CASSDPHTPARNTIYF

j_call: TRBJ2-7
clone_size: -
d_call: TRBD2
v_call: TRBV20-1
cdr3_nt: TGCAGTGCTTCGGGACTAGCGGGGGGGAGTGCGAAGCCCCACGAGCAGTACTTC
cdr3_aa: CSASGLAGGSAKPHEQYF

j_call: TRBJ1-6
clone_size: -
d_call: -
v_call: TRBV11-3
cdr3_nt: TGTGCCAGCAGCTTAGGGGGGGAGAGATCACCCCTCCACTTT
cdr3_aa: CASSLGGERSPLHF

j_call: TRBJ2-5
clone_size: -
d_call: TRBD2
v_call: TRBV7-9
cdr3_nt: TGTGCCAGCAGCCAAGGGAGGGAGTGGGAGACCCAGTACTTC
cdr3_aa: CASSQGREWETQYF

j_call: TRBJ1-2
clone_size: few
d_call: -
v_call: TRBV6-1
cdr3_nt: TGTGCCAGCAGTCCCGGGACTCAGTACTATGGCTACACCTTC
cdr3_aa: CASSPGTQYYGYTF

j_call: TRBJ2-2
clone_size: -
d_call: -
v_call: TRBV20-1
cdr3_nt: TGCAGTGCTAGAGATTCCCAGGGAGGCGACACCGGGGAGCTGTTTTTT
cdr3_aa: CSARDSQGGDTGELFF

j_call: TRBJ1-1
clone_size: -
d_call: -
v_call: TRBV10-2
cdr3_nt: TGCGCCAGCAGTGACAGGAACACTGAAGCTTTCTTT
cdr3_aa: CASSDRNTEAFF

j_call: TRBJ2-5
clone_size: -
d_call: -
v_call: TRBV20-1
cdr3_nt: TGCAGTTGGCTCGGGGCCGAAGAGACCCAGTACTTC
cdr3_aa: CSWLGAEETQYF

j_call: TRBJ2-1
clone_size: -
d_call: -
v_call: TRBV5-4
cdr3_nt: TGTGCCAGCAGCTTCGGGGAAGGGCTCTACAATGAGCAGTTCTTC
cdr3_aa: CASSFGEGLYNEQFF

j_call: TRBJ2-3
clone_size: -
d_call: -
v_call: TRBV4-1
cdr3_nt: TGCGCCAGCAGCCAAGGTAATCTTGAAGTGCAGTATTTT
cdr3_aa: CASSQGNLEVQYF

j_call: TRBJ2-5
clone_size: -
d_call: TRBD1
v_call: TRBV7-7
cdr3_nt: TGTGCTAGCAGCTCCCGGGACAGAGAGACCCAGTACTTC
cdr3_aa: CASSSRDRETQYF

j_call: TRBJ1-6
clone_size: -
d_call: -
v_call: TRBV2
cdr3_nt: TGTGCCAGCAATACAGGGATATCACCCCTCCACTTT
cdr3_aa: CASNTGISPLHF

j_call: TRBJ1-2
clone_size: -
d_call: -
v_call: TRBV27
cdr3_nt: TGTGCCACCTGTCCCGGGGTCGGTAACTATGGCTACACCTTC
cdr3_aa: CATCPGVGNYGYTF

j_call: TRBJ2-7
clone_size: few
d_call: -
v_call: TRBV3-1
cdr3_nt: TGTGCCAGCAGCCCTTGGGACGTTCACGAGCAGTACTTC
cdr3_aa: CASSPWDVHEQYF

j_call: TRBJ1-1
clone_size: few
d_call: -
v_call: TRBV4-3
cdr3_nt: TGCGCCAGCAGCCAAGTATCGGGTGGAGTCTCTGAAGCTTTCTTT
cdr3_aa: CASSQVSGGVSEAFF

j_call: TRBJ1-1
clone_size: -
d_call: -
v_call: TRBV2
cdr3_nt: TGTGCCAGCGTAACATCCATGAACACTGAAGCTTTCTTT
cdr3_aa: CASVTSMNTEAFF

j_call: TRBJ1-2
clone_size: -
d_call: TRBD1
v_call: TRBV28
cdr3_nt: TGTGCCAGCAGTTTATCGGACAGGGGCAGCTATGGCTACACCTTC
cdr3_aa: CASSLSDRGSYGYTF

j_call: TRBJ2-4
clone_size: few
d_call: -
v_call: TRBV2
cdr3_nt: TGTGCCAGCGATGCCAGGGGGGGGGCGAGCAAAAACATTCAGTACTTC
cdr3_aa: CASDARGGASKNIQYF

j_call: TRBJ1-1
clone_size: -
d_call: TRBD1
v_call: TRBV5-5
cdr3_nt: TGTGCCAGCATTAGAACAGGGGGGAACACTGAAGCTTTCTTT
cdr3_aa: CASIRTGGNTEAFF

j_call: TRBJ1-2
clone_size: few
d_call: -
v_call: TRBV7-8
cdr3_nt: TGTGCCAGCAGCTCACGGTTGGGGGGGTTGTATGGCTACACCTTC
cdr3_aa: CASSSRLGGLYGYTF

j_call: TRBJ2-7
clone_size: -
d_call: TRBD1
v_call: TRBV18
cdr3_nt: TGTGCCAGCTCACCTCTTCCTAAGGGACAGGGGGCGAGCGACGAGCAGTACTTC
cdr3_aa: CASSPLPKGQGASDEQYF

j_call: TRBJ1-6
clone_size: -
d_call: -
v_call: TRBV6-1
cdr3_nt: TGTGCCAGCAGCCACGACCCCAGGGGACGTAATTCACCCCTCCACTTT
cdr3_aa: CASSHDPRGRNSPLHF

j_call: TRBJ2-1
clone_size: few
d_call: -
v_call: TRBV15
cdr3_nt: TGTGCCACCAGCAGAGATCGCTGGTCGGGCTCCTACAATGAGCAGTTCTTC
cdr3_aa: CATSRDRWSGSYNEQFF

j_call: TRBJ1-2
clone_size: few
d_call: -
v_call: TRBV12-3/TRBV12-4
cdr3_nt: TGTGCCAGCAGTACCCGGGACCGGAGGGGGGATGGCTACACCTTC
cdr3_aa: CASSTRDRRGDGYTF

j_call: TRBJ2-5
clone_size: few
d_call: -
v_call: TRBV7-9
cdr3_nt: TGTGCCAGCAGCTCAACAGAGCACCAAGAGACCCAGTACTTC
cdr3_aa: CASSSTEHQETQYF

j_call: TRBJ1-4
clone_size: -
d_call: TRBD1
v_call: TRBV6-2/TRBV6-3
cdr3_nt: TGTGCCAGCAGTCGGCCGGGGACAGCCAATGTGAATGAAAAACTGTTTTTT
cdr3_aa: CASSRPGTANVNEKLFF

j_call: TRBJ2-5
clone_size: once
d_call: TRBD2
v_call: TRBV11-3
cdr3_nt: TGTGCCAGCTCCGGGGGGATGGAGACCCAGTACTTC
cdr3_aa: CASSGGMETQYF

j_call: TRBJ1-2
clone_size: few
d_call: TRBD1
v_call: TRBV2
cdr3_nt: TGTGCCACGCGGGACAGCTATGGCTACACCTTC
cdr3_aa: CATRDSYGYTF

j_call: TRBJ1-6
clone_size: few
d_call: -
v_call: TRBV20-1
cdr3_nt: TGCAGTGCTACATCGGGACTCCCCTTGAGGTCCTATAATTCACCCCTCCACTTT
cdr3_aa: CSATSGLPLRSYNSPLHF